The rows below give T cell receptor beta chains drawn from one sample of a study of neurological immune-mediated disorders. Using its own MiXCR run on the 5' RACE reads, TCRdb lists one record per CDR3 protein. The profile covers roughly 15,000 distinct CDR3 sequences, with less than 15% appearing a single time and 41% taken by the ten largest. Sequencing was carried out using CD8+ T cells from blood. The receptors stem from a female donor with HTLV-1-associated myelopathy (HAM/TSP). Each CDR3 is given with its conserved first and last residue. The D gene is left open where the match is weak. Only some rows state a clone size, as once, few, many or a class for expanded clones.

J gene: TRBJ2-2
clone size: many
D gene: .
V gene: TRBV7-2
CDR3 protein: CASSLFGGRGNTGELFF
CDR3 DNA: TGTGCCAGCAGCTTATTTGGTGGGCGGGGGAACACCGGGGAGCTGTTTTTT

J gene: TRBJ2-1
clone size: many
D gene: .
V gene: TRBV6-1
CDR3 protein: CATWVGPHPPSEQFF
CDR3 DNA: TGTGCCACTTGGGTGGGACCTCACCCCCCTAGTGAGCAGTTCTTC

J gene: TRBJ2-1
clone size: many
D gene: .
V gene: TRBV6-4
CDR3 protein: CASSESPGRGYNEQFF
CDR3 DNA: TGTGCCAGCAGCGAATCACCGGGCAGGGGTTACAATGAGCAGTTCTTC

J gene: TRBJ2-7
clone size: many
D gene: TRBD1
V gene: TRBV29-1
CDR3 protein: CSVEVEDRGSYEQYF
CDR3 DNA: TGCAGCGTTGAAGTGGAAGACAGGGGCTCCTACGAGCAGTACTTC

J gene: TRBJ2-3
clone size: .
D gene: .
V gene: TRBV2
CDR3 protein: CASSVSQGRTDTQYF
CDR3 DNA: TGTGCTAGCAGTGTCTCCCAGGGTCGCACAGATACGCAGTATTTT

J gene: TRBJ2-1
clone size: many
D gene: .
V gene: TRBV10-2
CDR3 protein: CASSEALAPYNEQFF
CDR3 DNA: TGCGCCAGCAGTGAGGCGCTAGCGCCTTACAATGAGCAGTTCTTC

J gene: TRBJ2-2
clone size: few
D gene: .
V gene: TRBV12-3/TRBV12-4
CDR3 protein: CASSWTATGELFF
CDR3 DNA: TGTGCCAGCAGTTGGACAGCTACCGGGGAGCTGTTTTTT

J gene: TRBJ2-3
clone size: many
D gene: TRBD2
V gene: TRBV12-3/TRBV12-4
CDR3 protein: CASNGVDSGRFGKDTQYF
CDR3 DNA: TGTGCCAGCAACGGAGTCGATAGCGGGAGGTTCGGGAAAGATACGCAGTATTTT

J gene: TRBJ1-5
clone size: many
D gene: .
V gene: TRBV21-1
CDR3 protein: CASSKAGTPHGLGPQHF
CDR3 DNA: TGTGCCAGCAGCAAGGCCGGGACACCCCACGGATTAGGGCCCCAGCATTTT

J gene: TRBJ2-1
clone size: few
D gene: TRBD2
V gene: TRBV6-5
CDR3 protein: CASSNLRGDEQFF
CDR3 DNA: TGTGCCAGCAGCAACCTCCGGGGGGATGAGCAGTTCTTC

J gene: TRBJ2-7
clone size: many
D gene: .
V gene: TRBV6-2/TRBV6-3
CDR3 protein: CASSLRRQVDYEQYF
CDR3 DNA: TGTGCCAGCAGTTTAAGGCGACAGGTCGACTACGAGCAGTACTTC

J gene: TRBJ2-7
clone size: many
D gene: TRBD1
V gene: TRBV9
CDR3 protein: CASSADIPGTGHVEQYF
CDR3 DNA: TGTGCCAGCAGCGCGGACATTCCTGGGACAGGGCATGTCGAGCAGTACTTC

J gene: TRBJ2-3
clone size: many
D gene: .
V gene: TRBV5-6
CDR3 protein: CASSSDSDTDTQYF
CDR3 DNA: TGTGCCAGCAGCTCGGACTCCGACACAGATACGCAGTATTTT

J gene: TRBJ2-1
clone size: many
D gene: .
V gene: TRBV5-1
CDR3 protein: CASSFSTTYNEQFF
CDR3 DNA: TGCGCCAGCAGCTTTAGTACCACCTACAATGAGCAGTTCTTC

J gene: TRBJ2-1
clone size: many
D gene: .
V gene: TRBV4-1
CDR3 protein: CASTETWSPGEQFF
CDR3 DNA: TGCGCCAGCACCGAGACGTGGTCGCCCGGCGAGCAGTTCTTC

J gene: TRBJ2-5
clone size: .
D gene: .
V gene: TRBV3-1
CDR3 protein: CASSQGTDYQETQYF
CDR3 DNA: TGTGCCAGCAGCCAAGGGACAGATTACCAAGAGACCCAGTACTTC

J gene: TRBJ2-1
clone size: many
D gene: .
V gene: TRBV27
CDR3 protein: CASSPSYNEQFF
CDR3 DNA: TGTGCCAGCAGCCCGTCCTACAATGAGCAGTTCTTC

J gene: TRBJ2-1
clone size: once
D gene: TRBD1
V gene: TRBV15
CDR3 protein: CATSRVGQGSYNEQFF
CDR3 DNA: TGTGCCACCAGCAGAGTGGGACAGGGGTCCTACAATGAGCAGTTCTTC

J gene: TRBJ1-2
clone size: many
D gene: .
V gene: TRBV4-1
CDR3 protein: CASSPGGGQNYGYTF
CDR3 DNA: TGCGCCAGCAGCCCCGGCGGGGGACAAAACTATGGCTACACCTTC

J gene: TRBJ2-1
clone size: medium-sized
D gene: .
V gene: TRBV28
CDR3 protein: CASSLTGSYNEQFF
CDR3 DNA: TGTGCCAGCAGTTTGACAGGATCCTACAATGAGCAGTTCTTC

J gene: TRBJ2-2
clone size: many
D gene: TRBD1
V gene: TRBV20-1
CDR3 protein: CSALSRDRGTGELFF
CDR3 DNA: TGCAGTGCCCTGTCCAGGGACAGGGGCACCGGGGAGCTGTTTTTT

J gene: TRBJ2-2
clone size: many
D gene: TRBD2
V gene: TRBV20-1
CDR3 protein: CSARTAGENTGELFF
CDR3 DNA: TGCAGTGCTAGAACAGCGGGAGAAAACACCGGGGAGCTGTTTTTT

J gene: TRBJ2-5
clone size: many
D gene: TRBD1
V gene: TRBV6-1
CDR3 protein: CASSEADRAGETQYF
CDR3 DNA: TGTGCCAGCAGTGAAGCGGACAGGGCGGGAGAGACCCAGTACTTC

J gene: TRBJ2-1
clone size: medium-sized
D gene: TRBD1
V gene: TRBV4-3
CDR3 protein: CASSQDGGQGEQFF
CDR3 DNA: TGCGCCAGCAGCCAAGATGGGGGACAGGGTGAGCAGTTCTTC

J gene: TRBJ2-2
clone size: .
D gene: .
V gene: TRBV4-3
CDR3 protein: CASSQHGLPNGEMFF
CDR3 DNA: TGCGCCAGTAGCCAACACGGACTACCGAACGGGGAGATGTTTTTT

J gene: TRBJ2-1
clone size: many
D gene: TRBD2
V gene: TRBV7-9
CDR3 protein: CASSLVLAGDREQFF
CDR3 DNA: TGTGCCAGCAGCTTAGTACTAGCGGGAGATCGTGAGCAGTTCTTC

J gene: TRBJ2-7
clone size: many
D gene: TRBD1
V gene: TRBV7-2
CDR3 protein: CASSIGTADNYEQYF
CDR3 DNA: TGTGCCAGCAGCATAGGGACAGCGGACAATTACGAGCAGTACTTC

J gene: TRBJ2-3
clone size: many
D gene: TRBD2
V gene: TRBV27
CDR3 protein: CASSFVLAATDTQYF
CDR3 DNA: TGTGCCAGCAGTTTTGTACTAGCGGCCACAGATACGCAGTATTTT

J gene: TRBJ1-1
clone size: many
D gene: TRBD1
V gene: TRBV29-1
CDR3 protein: CSDGQGSTEAFF
CDR3 DNA: TGCAGCGACGGACAGGGGAGCACTGAAGCTTTCTTT

J gene: TRBJ2-5
clone size: many
D gene: .
V gene: TRBV12-3/TRBV12-4
CDR3 protein: CASSHLGRLQETQYF
CDR3 DNA: TGTGCCAGCAGCCACCTAGGGAGACTCCAAGAGACCCAGTACTTC

J gene: TRBJ1-1
clone size: many
D gene: .
V gene: TRBV7-9
CDR3 protein: CASRSGGANTEAFF
CDR3 DNA: TGTGCCAGCAGGTCGGGGGGGGCGAACACTGAAGCTTTCTTT

J gene: TRBJ1-5
clone size: few
D gene: .
V gene: TRBV15
CDR3 protein: CATSRDLTRTANQPQHF
CDR3 DNA: TGTGCCACCAGCAGAGACCTTACAAGGACCGCTAATCAGCCCCAGCATTTT

J gene: TRBJ2-1
clone size: medium-sized
D gene: .
V gene: TRBV20-1
CDR3 protein: CSAHDDGRAHYNEQFF
CDR3 DNA: TGCAGTGCCCATGACGACGGGCGGGCCCACTACAATGAGCAGTTCTTC

J gene: TRBJ2-7
clone size: once
D gene: TRBD2
V gene: TRBV7-9
CDR3 protein: CVSSLGGMVAGVYSYEQYF
CDR3 DNA: TGTGTCAGCAGCTTAGGGGGTATGGTAGCGGGGGTATACTCCTACGAGCAGTACTTC

J gene: TRBJ2-3
clone size: many
D gene: TRBD1
V gene: TRBV5-1
CDR3 protein: CASSLSADRGTDTQYF
CDR3 DNA: TGCGCCAGCAGCTTGAGCGCGGACAGGGGAACAGATACGCAGTATTTT

J gene: TRBJ2-7
clone size: many
D gene: .
V gene: TRBV7-9
CDR3 protein: CASSFGGSHSYEQYF
CDR3 DNA: TGTGCCAGCAGCTTTGGCGGCTCCCACTCCTACGAGCAGTACTTC

J gene: TRBJ1-4
clone size: .
D gene: .
V gene: TRBV9
CDR3 protein: CASSVQTGDNEKLFF
CDR3 DNA: TGTGCCAGCAGCGTTCAGACAGGAGATAATGAAAAACTGTTTTTT

J gene: TRBJ2-1
clone size: many
D gene: TRBD1
V gene: TRBV5-5
CDR3 protein: CASSSGQEYNEQFF
CDR3 DNA: TGTGCCAGCAGCTCGGGACAGGAATACAATGAGCAGTTCTTC

J gene: TRBJ2-7
clone size: many
D gene: .
V gene: TRBV7-9
CDR3 protein: CASSLADRLYEQYF
CDR3 DNA: TGTGCCAGCAGCTTAGCTGACAGGCTCTACGAGCAGTACTTC

J gene: TRBJ2-1
clone size: many
D gene: TRBD2
V gene: TRBV6-5
CDR3 protein: CASSYREDNEQFF
CDR3 DNA: TGTGCCAGCAGTTACCGGGAGGACAATGAGCAGTTCTTC

J gene: TRBJ2-2
clone size: many
D gene: .
V gene: TRBV19
CDR3 protein: CASSIWQGTGELFF
CDR3 DNA: TGTGCCAGTAGTATATGGCAGGGCACCGGGGAGCTGTTTTTT

J gene: TRBJ2-1
clone size: many
D gene: .
V gene: TRBV4-1
CDR3 protein: CASSQDPSSYNEQFF
CDR3 DNA: TGCGCCAGCAGCCAAGACCCAAGCTCCTACAATGAGCAGTTCTTC

J gene: TRBJ1-2
clone size: many
D gene: .
V gene: TRBV20-1
CDR3 protein: CSANSPDPGYTF
CDR3 DNA: TGCAGTGCTAACTCTCCGGACCCTGGCTACACCTTC

J gene: TRBJ2-1
clone size: many
D gene: TRBD2
V gene: TRBV15
CDR3 protein: CATGGDQGGRDNEQFF
CDR3 DNA: TGTGCCACGGGGGGGGATCAAGGCGGGAGGGACAATGAGCAGTTCTTC

J gene: TRBJ1-1
clone size: .
D gene: .
V gene: TRBV27
CDR3 protein: CASSTGFPSEAFF
CDR3 DNA: TGTGCCAGCAGTACAGGGTTCCCCAGTGAAGCTTTCTTT

J gene: TRBJ2-1
clone size: many
D gene: TRBD2
V gene: TRBV12-3/TRBV12-4
CDR3 protein: CASSPTIAGGADEQFF
CDR3 DNA: TGTGCCAGCAGTCCCACTATAGCGGGAGGCGCCGATGAGCAGTTCTTC

J gene: TRBJ1-6
clone size: .
D gene: .
V gene: TRBV15
CDR3 protein: CATSRPGKGDSALHF
CDR3 DNA: TGTGCCACCAGCAGACCAGGGAAAGGCGATTCGGCCCTCCACTTT

J gene: TRBJ2-5
clone size: .
D gene: .
V gene: TRBV4-2
CDR3 protein: CAISPRGLEETQYF
CDR3 DNA: TGTGCCATCAGCCCTCGGGGGCTTGAGGAGACCCAGTACTTC

J gene: TRBJ2-2
clone size: many
D gene: .
V gene: TRBV7-9
CDR3 protein: CASSPKSAGANTGELFF
CDR3 DNA: TGTGCCAGCAGCCCAAAAAGCGCAGGGGCAAACACCGGGGAGCTGTTTTTT

J gene: TRBJ2-1
clone size: many
D gene: .
V gene: TRBV29-1
CDR3 protein: CSVEGGDLAGYSYNEQFF
CDR3 DNA: TGCAGCGTTGAGGGGGGAGATCTGGCGGGTTACTCCTACAATGAGCAGTTCTTC

J gene: TRBJ1-5
clone size: many
D gene: .
V gene: TRBV6-1
CDR3 protein: CASSEALREYSNQPQHF
CDR3 DNA: TGTGCCAGCAGTGAAGCGCTAAGGGAGTATAGCAATCAGCCCCAGCATTTT

J gene: TRBJ2-1
clone size: many
D gene: TRBD1
V gene: TRBV7-6
CDR3 protein: CASSAIDRGPNEQFF
CDR3 DNA: TGTGCCAGCAGCGCTATTGACAGGGGACCCAATGAGCAGTTCTTC

J gene: TRBJ2-1
clone size: many
D gene: TRBD2
V gene: TRBV4-3
CDR3 protein: CASSSGAGFYNEQFF
CDR3 DNA: TGCGCCAGCAGCAGCGGGGCAGGGTTCTACAATGAGCAGTTCTTC